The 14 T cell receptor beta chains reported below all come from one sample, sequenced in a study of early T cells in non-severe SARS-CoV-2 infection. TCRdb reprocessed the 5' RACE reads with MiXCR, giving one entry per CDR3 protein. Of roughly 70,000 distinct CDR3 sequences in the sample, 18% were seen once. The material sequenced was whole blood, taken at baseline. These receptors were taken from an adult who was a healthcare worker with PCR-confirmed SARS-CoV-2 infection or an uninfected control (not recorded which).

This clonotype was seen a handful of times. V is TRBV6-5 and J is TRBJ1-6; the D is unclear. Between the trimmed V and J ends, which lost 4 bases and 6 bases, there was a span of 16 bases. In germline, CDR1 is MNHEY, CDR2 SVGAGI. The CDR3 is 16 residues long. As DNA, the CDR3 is TGTGCCAGCAGTTTCCTCAGGCCTGATTTTAATTCACCCCTCCACTTT. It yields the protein CASSFLRPDFNSPLHF.

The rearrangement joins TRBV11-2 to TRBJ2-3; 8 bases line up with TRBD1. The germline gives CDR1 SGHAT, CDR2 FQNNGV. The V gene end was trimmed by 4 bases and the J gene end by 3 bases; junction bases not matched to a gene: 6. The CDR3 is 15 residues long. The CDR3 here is CASSSTGVRTDTQYF. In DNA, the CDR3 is TGTGCCAGCAGCTCGACAGGGGTTCGTACAGATACGCAGTATTTT.

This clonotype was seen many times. In nucleotides, the CDR3 is TGCAGCGTCCATAGGACAGTAGATGAGCAGTTCTTC. Protein sequence: CSVHRTVDEQFF. V is TRBV29-1 and J is TRBJ2-1, with D tentatively TRBD1 (6 bases). The V gene lost 6 bases and the J gene lost 8 bases, with 14 bases spanning the gap. CDR3 length: 12 residues. The germline V gene has CDR1 SQVTM and CDR2 ANQGSEA.

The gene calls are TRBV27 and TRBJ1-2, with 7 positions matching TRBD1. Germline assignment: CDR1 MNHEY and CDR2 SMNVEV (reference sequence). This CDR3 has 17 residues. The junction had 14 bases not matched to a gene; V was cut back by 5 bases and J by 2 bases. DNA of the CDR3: TGTGCCAGCAGTACCCGCCCAAGGCCGGGACAGAACTATGGCTACACCTTC. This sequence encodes CASSTRPRPGQNYGYTF.

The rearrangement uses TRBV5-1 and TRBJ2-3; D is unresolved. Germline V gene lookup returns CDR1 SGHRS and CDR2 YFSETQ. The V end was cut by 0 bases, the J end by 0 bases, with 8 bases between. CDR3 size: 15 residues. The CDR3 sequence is CASSLVSASTDTQYF. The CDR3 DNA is TGCGCCAGCAGCTTGGTGTCAGCTAGCACAGATACGCAGTATTTT.

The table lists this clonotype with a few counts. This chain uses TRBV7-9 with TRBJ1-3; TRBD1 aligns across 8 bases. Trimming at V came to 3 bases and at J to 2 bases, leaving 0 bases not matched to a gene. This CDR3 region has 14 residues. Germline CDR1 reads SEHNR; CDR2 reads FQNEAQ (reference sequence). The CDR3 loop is CASSLGQAGNTIYF. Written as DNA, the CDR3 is TGTGCCAGCAGCTTGGGACAGGCTGGAAACACCATATATTTT.

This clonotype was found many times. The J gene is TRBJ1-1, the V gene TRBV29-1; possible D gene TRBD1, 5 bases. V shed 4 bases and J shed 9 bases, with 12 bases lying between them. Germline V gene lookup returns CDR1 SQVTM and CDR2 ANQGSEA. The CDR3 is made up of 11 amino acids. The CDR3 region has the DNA TGCAGCGTTGCTCCGGGGCTTAAAGCTTTCTTT. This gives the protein CSVAPGLKAFF.

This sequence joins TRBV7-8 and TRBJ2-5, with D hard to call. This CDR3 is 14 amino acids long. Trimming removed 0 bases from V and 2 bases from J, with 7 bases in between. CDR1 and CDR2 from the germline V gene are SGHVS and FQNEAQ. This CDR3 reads CASSLASAQETQYF. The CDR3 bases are TGTGCCAGCAGCTTAGCGTCAGCTCAAGAGACCCAGTACTTC.

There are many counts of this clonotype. CDR3 sequence reads: CASSQAYSEAFF. The CDR3 nucleotides are TGCGCCAGCAGCCAAGCCTACAGTGAAGCTTTCTTT. The gene calls are TRBV4-1 and TRBJ1-1; D unresolved. In germline, CDR1 is MGHRA, CDR2 YSYEKL. V lost 1 base, J lost 7 bases, and 7 bases lay in between. The CDR3 sequence is 12 residues long.

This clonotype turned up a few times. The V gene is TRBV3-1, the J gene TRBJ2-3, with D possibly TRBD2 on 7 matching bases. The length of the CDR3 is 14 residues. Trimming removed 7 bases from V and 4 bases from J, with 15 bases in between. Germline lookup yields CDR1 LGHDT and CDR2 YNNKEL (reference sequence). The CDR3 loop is CASTRGGVADTQYF. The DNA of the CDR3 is TGTGCCAGCACTAGGGGGGGCGTGGCAGATACGCAGTATTTT.

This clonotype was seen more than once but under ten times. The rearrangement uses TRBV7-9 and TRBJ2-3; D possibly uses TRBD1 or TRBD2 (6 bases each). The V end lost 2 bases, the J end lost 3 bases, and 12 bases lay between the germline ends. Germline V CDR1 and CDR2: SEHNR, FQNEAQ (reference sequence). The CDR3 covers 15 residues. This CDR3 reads CASSLWGAGTDTQYF. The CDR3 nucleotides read TGTGCCAGCAGCTTATGGGGGGCCGGGACAGATACGCAGTATTTT.

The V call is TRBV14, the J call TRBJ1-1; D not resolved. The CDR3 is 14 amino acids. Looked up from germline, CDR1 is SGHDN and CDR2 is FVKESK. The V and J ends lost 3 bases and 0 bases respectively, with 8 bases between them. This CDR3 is CASSQTRMNTEAFF. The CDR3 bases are TGTGCCAGCAGCCAGACAAGAATGAACACTGAAGCTTTCTTT.

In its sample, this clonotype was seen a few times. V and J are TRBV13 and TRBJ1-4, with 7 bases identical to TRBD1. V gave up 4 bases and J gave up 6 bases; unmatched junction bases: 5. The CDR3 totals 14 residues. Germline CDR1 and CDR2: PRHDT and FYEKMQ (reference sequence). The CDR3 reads CASSSQGNDEKLFF. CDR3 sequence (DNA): TGTGCCAGCAGCTCACAGGGGAACGATGAAAAACTGTTTTTT. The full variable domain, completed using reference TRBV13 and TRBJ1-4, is AAGVIQSPRHLIKEKRETATLKCYPIPRHDTVYWYQQGPGQDPQFLISFYEKMQSDKGSIPDRFSAQQFSDYHSELNMSSLELGDSALYFCASSSQGNDEKLFFGSGTQLSVL.

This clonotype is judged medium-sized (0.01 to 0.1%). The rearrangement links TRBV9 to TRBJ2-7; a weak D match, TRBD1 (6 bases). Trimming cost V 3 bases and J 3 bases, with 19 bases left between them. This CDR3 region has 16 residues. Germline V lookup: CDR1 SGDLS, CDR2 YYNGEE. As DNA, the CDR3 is TGTGCCAGCAGCGCGTCCCTTGGGGGCACCTACTACGAGCAGTACTTC. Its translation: CASSASLGGTYYEQYF.